The rows below give T cell receptor beta chains drawn from one sample of a study of T cell changes during pregnancy in multiple sclerosis. Profiled with immunoSEQ multiplex PCR; TCRdb holds only in-frame clones, not every one. In the table there are 67,000 or so clones, 85% to 95% of which are singletons. Material: CD8+ T cells from peripheral blood mononuclear cells, obtained in the third trimester of pregnancy. These receptors all come from a female donor in good health, enrolled as a control in a pregnancy study. Both conserved end residues are part of each CDR3. Each record gives: D gene, V gene, J gene, clone size, CDR3 protein, CDR3 DNA. A D gene is named only where the DNA matches it firmly. Where a row states a size, it is once, few, many or the class of an expanded clone; other rows omit it.

d_gene: TRBD2; v_gene: TRBV10-3; j_gene: TRBJ2-1; abundance: once; CDR3aa: CAISLRGGNEQFF; CDR3nt: TGTGCCATCAGTTTGAGGGGAGGGAATGAGCAGTTCTTC
d_gene: -; v_gene: TRBV11-2; j_gene: TRBJ1-2; abundance: -; CDR3aa: CASSLQGWDGYTF; CDR3nt: TGTGCCAGCAGCTTACAGGGGTGGGACGGCTACACCTTC
d_gene: -; v_gene: TRBV4-3; j_gene: TRBJ1-6; abundance: -; CDR3aa: CASTDTLEYNSPLHF; CDR3nt: TGCGCCAGCACCGACACCCTCGAATATAATTCACCCCTCCACTTT
d_gene: -; v_gene: TRBV18; j_gene: TRBJ2-5; abundance: -; CDR3aa: CASSPPIGGQETQYF; CDR3nt: TGTGCCAGCTCACCACCGATCGGGGGCCAAGAGACCCAGTACTTC
d_gene: TRBD1; v_gene: TRBV7-6; j_gene: TRBJ1-5; abundance: -; CDR3aa: CASSPQGISNQPQHF; CDR3nt: TGTGCCAGCAGCCCACAGGGGATTAGCAATCAGCCCCAGCATTTT
d_gene: -; v_gene: TRBV30; j_gene: TRBJ1-3; abundance: -; CDR3aa: CAWSGGSGGNTIYF; CDR3nt: TGTGCCTGGAGTGGGGGCTCGGGCGGAAACACCATATATTTT
d_gene: TRBD1; v_gene: TRBV7-9; j_gene: TRBJ1-1; abundance: -; CDR3aa: CASSESTGGTEAFF; CDR3nt: TGTGCCAGCAGCGAGTCGACAGGGGGCACTGAAGCTTTCTTT
d_gene: TRBD1; v_gene: TRBV6-1; j_gene: TRBJ2-7; abundance: -; CDR3aa: CASKKQGDTSYEQYF; CDR3nt: TGTGCCAGCAAGAAGCAGGGGGACACGTCCTACGAGCAGTACTTC
d_gene: TRBD1; v_gene: TRBV12-5; j_gene: TRBJ1-2; abundance: -; CDR3aa: CASGRDRDYGYTF; CDR3nt: TGTGCTAGTGGCCGGGACAGAGACTATGGCTACACCTTC
d_gene: -; v_gene: TRBV29-1; j_gene: TRBJ2-7; abundance: -; CDR3aa: CSVSPDSQSYEQYF; CDR3nt: TGCAGCGTTTCGCCCGACAGCCAGTCCTACGAGCAGTACTTC
d_gene: -; v_gene: TRBV19; j_gene: TRBJ1-1; abundance: -; CDR3aa: CASSIVGEVNTEAFF; CDR3nt: TGTGCCAGTAGTATAGTCGGGGAGGTGAACACTGAAGCTTTCTTT
d_gene: TRBD2; v_gene: TRBV7-3; j_gene: TRBJ2-5; abundance: -; CDR3aa: CASSLIASGRTSRETQYF; CDR3nt: TGTGCCAGCAGCTTAATTGCTAGCGGGCGTACCAGTAGAGAGACCCAGTACTTC
d_gene: -; v_gene: TRBV4-3; j_gene: TRBJ1-6; abundance: -; CDR3aa: CASSQVSTGSPLHF; CDR3nt: TGCGCCAGCAGCCAAGTGAGTACAGGCTCACCCCTCCACTTT
d_gene: -; v_gene: TRBV11-2; j_gene: TRBJ1-2; abundance: -; CDR3aa: CASSSPGGYTF; CDR3nt: TGTGCCAGCAGCTCCCCCGGTGGCTACACCTTC
d_gene: TRBD1; v_gene: TRBV2; j_gene: TRBJ1-2; abundance: -; CDR3aa: CASSGLGQPPAF; CDR3nt: TGTGCCAGCAGTGGGTTGGGACAGCCTCCTGCCTTC
d_gene: TRBD1; v_gene: TRBV5-6; j_gene: TRBJ1-4; abundance: -; CDR3aa: CASSPRGRRDEKLFF; CDR3nt: TGTGCCAGCAGCCCCAGGGGGCGGAGGGATGAAAAACTGTTTTTT
d_gene: -; v_gene: TRBV25-1; j_gene: TRBJ2-7; abundance: -; CDR3aa: CASSEFPGPYEQYF; CDR3nt: TGTGCCAGCAGTGAATTTCCAGGTCCCTACGAGCAGTACTTC
d_gene: -; v_gene: TRBV7-8; j_gene: TRBJ2-3; abundance: -; CDR3aa: CASSFLQGGEDTQYF; CDR3nt: TGTGCCAGCAGCTTCCTGCAGGGGGGTGAGGATACGCAGTATTTT
d_gene: -; v_gene: TRBV4-1; j_gene: TRBJ1-2; abundance: -; CDR3aa: CASSQEGGGYGYTF; CDR3nt: TGCGCCAGCAGCCAAGAAGGTGGCGGGTATGGCTACACCTTC
d_gene: -; v_gene: TRBV7-9; j_gene: TRBJ1-1; abundance: -; CDR3aa: CASSSAGAGNTEAFF; CDR3nt: TGTGCCAGCAGCAGCGCGGGGGCCGGGAACACTGAAGCTTTCTTT
d_gene: TRBD1; v_gene: TRBV9; j_gene: TRBJ1-6; abundance: -; CDR3aa: CASSVEGARNSPLHF; CDR3nt: TGTGCCAGCAGCGTAGAGGGGGCGCGGAATTCACCCCTCCACTTT
d_gene: -; v_gene: TRBV30; j_gene: TRBJ2-1; abundance: -; CDR3aa: CAWSGSNEQFF; CDR3nt: TGTGCCTGGAGTGGGAGTAATGAGCAGTTCTTC
d_gene: TRBD1; v_gene: TRBV4-3; j_gene: TRBJ2-3; abundance: -; CDR3aa: CASSRITGDSTDTQYF; CDR3nt: TGCGCCAGCAGCCGAATAACAGGGGATAGCACAGATACGCAGTATTTT
d_gene: -; v_gene: TRBV4-1; j_gene: TRBJ2-7; abundance: -; CDR3aa: CASSQGGAYEQYF; CDR3nt: TGCGCCAGCAGCCAAGGCGGGGCCTACGAGCAGTACTTC
d_gene: -; v_gene: TRBV27; j_gene: TRBJ2-7; abundance: -; CDR3aa: CASSQGGSWGEQYF; CDR3nt: TGTGCCAGCAGCCAAGGGGGTTCCTGGGGCGAGCAGTACTTC
d_gene: TRBD2; v_gene: TRBV30; j_gene: TRBJ2-7; abundance: -; CDR3aa: CAWSPITGTRSDEQYF; CDR3nt: TGTGCCTGGAGTCCGATCACCGGGACTAGATCAGACGAGCAGTACTTC
d_gene: TRBD1; v_gene: TRBV30; j_gene: TRBJ1-6; abundance: -; CDR3aa: CAWTFSETGDSYNSPLHF; CDR3nt: TGTGCCTGGACCTTCTCTGAGACAGGGGACTCCTATAATTCACCCCTCCACTTT
d_gene: -; v_gene: TRBV19; j_gene: TRBJ1-1; abundance: -; CDR3aa: CASSIDLEDTEAFF; CDR3nt: TGTGCCAGTAGTATCGATCTAGAGGACACTGAAGCTTTCTTT
d_gene: -; v_gene: TRBV9; j_gene: TRBJ2-1; abundance: -; CDR3aa: CASSPTGSPLYNEQFF; CDR3nt: TGTGCCAGCAGCCCCACGGGGTCCCCCCTATACAATGAGCAGTTCTTC
d_gene: TRBD2; v_gene: TRBV13; j_gene: TRBJ2-2; abundance: -; CDR3aa: CASSFGLAGGQDTGELFF; CDR3nt: TGTGCCAGCAGTTTTGGACTAGCGGGGGGGCAGGACACCGGGGAGCTGTTTTTT
d_gene: -; v_gene: TRBV6-5; j_gene: TRBJ2-7; abundance: -; CDR3aa: CASFGDLLPPEQYF; CDR3nt: TGTGCCAGCTTCGGGGATCTCTTACCCCCCGAGCAGTACTTC
d_gene: TRBD2; v_gene: TRBV5-6; j_gene: TRBJ2-1; abundance: -; CDR3aa: CASSLRVAGGNEQFF; CDR3nt: TGTGCCAGCAGCTTGCGAGTAGCGGGAGGGAATGAGCAGTTCTTC
d_gene: TRBD1; v_gene: TRBV11-2; j_gene: TRBJ1-1; abundance: -; CDR3aa: CASSVTTGGRNTEAFF; CDR3nt: TGTGCCAGCAGCGTAACAACAGGGGGGAGGAACACTGAAGCTTTCTTT
d_gene: -; v_gene: TRBV19; j_gene: TRBJ1-1; abundance: -; CDR3aa: CASSILGRVATEAFF; CDR3nt: TGTGCCAGTAGTATTCTTGGCAGGGTTGCCACTGAAGCTTTCTTT
d_gene: -; v_gene: TRBV4-2; j_gene: TRBJ2-1; abundance: -; CDR3aa: CASSQDRGAGNEQFF; CDR3nt: TGTGCCAGCAGCCAAGATCGGGGGGCAGGCAATGAGCAGTTCTTC
d_gene: -; v_gene: TRBV7-9; j_gene: TRBJ1-1; abundance: -; CDR3aa: CASSSTGTEAFF; CDR3nt: TGTGCCAGCAGCTCAACAGGGACTGAAGCTTTCTTT
d_gene: -; v_gene: TRBV7-9; j_gene: TRBJ2-3; abundance: -; CDR3aa: CASSYQPLGQRTDTQYF; CDR3nt: TGTGCCAGCAGCTACCAGCCCCTAGGACAGCGCACAGATACGCAGTATTTT
d_gene: -; v_gene: TRBV7-6; j_gene: TRBJ1-1; abundance: -; CDR3aa: CASSPTRTMNTEAFF; CDR3nt: TGTGCCAGCAGCCCTACCCGTACGATGAACACTGAAGCTTTCTTT
d_gene: TRBD1; v_gene: TRBV7-9; j_gene: TRBJ2-5; abundance: -; CDR3aa: CASSSNLDRGQETQYF; CDR3nt: TGTGCCAGCAGCTCAAACCTGGACAGGGGCCAAGAGACCCAGTACTTC
d_gene: -; v_gene: TRBV7-6; j_gene: TRBJ2-7; abundance: -; CDR3aa: CASSLDGGASYEQYF; CDR3nt: TGTGCCAGCAGCTTAGACGGAGGGGCTTCCTACGAGCAGTACTTC
d_gene: -; v_gene: TRBV27; j_gene: TRBJ2-2; abundance: -; CDR3aa: CASQQGLSAGELFF; CDR3nt: TGTGCCAGCCAACAGGGTCTTTCGGCCGGGGAGCTGTTTTTT
d_gene: -; v_gene: TRBV30; j_gene: TRBJ1-4; abundance: -; CDR3aa: CAWGGGESNEKLFF; CDR3nt: TGTGCCTGGGGGGGCGGCGAGAGTAATGAAAAACTGTTTTTT
d_gene: -; v_gene: TRBV5-4; j_gene: TRBJ1-5; abundance: -; CDR3aa: CASSLAGGNQPQHF; CDR3nt: TGTGCCAGCAGCTTGGCTGGGGGGAATCAGCCCCAGCATTTT